These 19 T cell receptor beta chains were sequenced from one sample in a study of cytomegalovirus exposure and HLA in healthy donors. The method was immunoSEQ multiplex PCR; TCRdb's version includes in-frame clones alone and lacks a portion of them. The table includes 90,000 to 130,000 clones, around 87% detected once. Sequencing was carried out using PBMCs. Source of these receptors: a young woman in good health and CMV-seropositive.

This rearrangement joins TRBV29-1 to TRBJ2-2, with TRBD2 as a possible D gene (6 bases). From germline, CDR1 is SQVTM and CDR2 ANQGSEA. The CDR3 consists of 15 residues. CDR3 region: CAWRVGGRSTGELFF. In nucleotides, the CDR3 is TGCGCGTGGAGGGTTGGGGGTAGAAGCACCGGGGAGCTGTTTTTT.

The DNA for the CDR3 is TGTGCCTGGAGTTGGGACAGGGGCTTTACTAATGAAAAACTGTTTTTT. Its translation: CAWSWDRGFTNEKLFF. V usage is TRBV30 and J usage is TRBJ1-4; 10 nucleotides align to TRBD1. This CDR3 region has 16 residues. Unmatched junction bases numbered 5, after V lost 2 bases and J lost 2 bases. CDR1 is GTSNPN and CDR2 is SVGIG in the germline V gene (reference sequence). Filled out from reference TRBV30 and TRBJ1-4, the complete variable domain reads SQTIHQWPATLVQPVGSPLSLECTVEGTSNPNLYWYRQAAGRGLQLLFYSVGIGQISSEVPQNLSASRPQDRQFILSSKKLLLSDSGFYLCAWSWDRGFTNEKLFFGSGTQLSVL.

The rearrangement links TRBV6-5 to TRBJ2-1, with 9 bases fitting TRBD2. The germline gives CDR1 MNHEY, CDR2 SVGAGI. The CDR3 has 15 residues. The trim removed 6 bases at V and 1 base at J, leaving 4 bases unmatched. CDR3 protein: CASSRAGGSYNEQFF. In DNA, the CDR3 is TGTGCCAGCAGCCGAGCGGGAGGTTCCTACAATGAGCAGTTCTTC.

This clone was recorded once. The chain links TRBV27 to TRBJ2-1, with 13 positions matching TRBD2. The CDR3 extends over 17 amino acids. Trimming took 0 bases from V and 10 from J; bases not matched to a gene: 9. Germline V gene sequence: CDR1 MNHEY, CDR2 SMNVEV (reference sequence). The CDR3 DNA follows: TGTGCCAGCAGTTTATCCATAACTAGCGGGGGGGCCGGCGAGCAGTTCTTC. Translating it yields CASSLSITSGGAGEQFF.

V is TRBV4-1 and J is TRBJ2-1, with 11 bases matching TRBD2. J lost 4 bases, V lost 3 bases, and 8 bases had no gene match. The CDR3 is 17 amino acids. The V gene's germline CDR1 is MGHRA and CDR2 YSYEKL. DNA of the CDR3: TGCGCCAGCAGCCAGGGACCGACTAGCGGGACATACAATGAGCAGTTCTTC. It yields the protein CASSQGPTSGTYNEQFF.

The chain has TRBV5-1 and TRBJ2-5; 8 bases are a match to TRBD1. CDR1 and CDR2 from the germline V gene are SGHRS and YFSETQ. V was pared by 0 bases and J by 4 bases, with 5 bases of the junction left unmatched. This CDR3 spans 15 amino acids. The CDR3 is CASSLVARGLETQYF. CDR3 bases: TGCGCCAGCAGCTTGGTGGCCAGGGGGCTAGAGACCCAGTACTTC.

This chain connects TRBV6-6 to TRBJ1-2; D possibly corresponds to TRBD1 (6 bases). Trimming shortened V by 6 bases and J by 0 bases, and 14 bases separated the two germline ends. The CDR3 length is 15 residues. The germline gives CDR1 MNHNY, CDR2 SVGAGI (reference sequence). The CDR3 DNA reads as TGTGCCAGCAGCCACATAAGGGGGACTAACTATGGCTACACCTTC. It encodes CASSHIRGTNYGYTF.

The chain is built from TRBV7-8 and TRBJ2-1; 14 nucleotides match TRBD2. CDR3 size: 16 residues. V was pared by 1 base and J by 8 bases, with 4 bases of the junction left unmatched. CDR1 is SGHVS and CDR2 is FQNEAQ in the germline V gene. The CDR3 bases are TGTGCCAGCAGCTTAGGGGCGGGACTAGCGGGGGATGAGCAGTTCTTC. Its translation: CASSLGAGLAGDEQFF.

The chain employs TRBV19 and TRBJ1-5; 9 positions match TRBD1. Unmatched junction bases numbered 1, after V lost 4 bases and J lost 6 bases. Germline assignment: CDR1 LNHDA and CDR2 SQIVND (reference sequence). The CDR3 sequence is 13 residues long. CDR3 DNA sequence: TGTGCCAGTAGTAGGGACAGGGTTCAGCCCCAGCATTTT. Translation gives CASSRDRVQPQHF.

This chain connects TRBV4-3 to TRBJ2-7, with 7 positions matching TRBD2. Per germline, CDR1 LGHNA and CDR2 YSLEER. CDR3 length: 16 residues. The junction had 7 bases not matched to a gene; V was cut back by 0 bases and J by 2 bases. Here the CDR3 DNA reads TGCGCCAGCAGCCAAGATCGGCGGGACTATACCTACGAGCAGTACTTC. Amino acids: CASSQDRRDYTYEQYF.

This sequence joins TRBV4-3 and TRBJ2-1; TRBD2 is a possible D gene (5 bases). V shed 0 bases and J shed 0 bases, with 12 bases lying between them. This CDR3 spans 17 amino acids. Germline V gene sequence: CDR1 LGHNA, CDR2 YSLEER. CDR3 in amino acids: CASSQEFDGDSYNEQFF. The CDR3 bases are TGCGCCAGCAGCCAAGAATTCGACGGGGACTCCTACAATGAGCAGTTCTTC.

J is TRBJ2-1 and V is TRBV6-6; 7 positions agree with TRBD2. J lost 0 bases, V lost 8 bases, and 4 bases had no gene match. This CDR3 has 14 residues. The germline CDR1 and CDR2 sequences are MNHNY and SVGAGI (reference sequence). The CDR3 sequence is CASQRDRSYNEQFF. The CDR3 bases are TGTGCCAGCCAGCGGGATCGCTCCTACAATGAGCAGTTCTTC.

The rearrangement joins TRBV7-2 to TRBJ2-1; D uncertain. V lost 2 bases and J 8 bases, leaving 4 bases between the germline ends. The CDR3 contains 11 residues. Germline assignment: CDR1 SGHTA and CDR2 FQGNSA. CDR3 region: CASSLFDEQFF. The DNA for the CDR3 is TGTGCCAGCAGCTTATTCGATGAGCAGTTCTTC.

This sequence joins TRBV4-3 and TRBJ1-3; D remains ambiguous. With 1 base removed from V and 4 bases from J, the gap between germline ends came to 11 bases. In germline, CDR1 is LGHNA, CDR2 YSLEER. This CDR3 is 15 amino acids long. The CDR3, as DNA: TGCGCCAGCAGCCAAGGGCCGTCTGAAGGAAACACCATATATTTT. This encodes CASSQGPSEGNTIYF.

V gene TRBV18 combines with J gene TRBJ2-2; 10 positions agree with TRBD2. The CDR3 covers 14 residues. Per germline, CDR1 KGHSH and CDR2 LQKENI. V was pared by 10 bases and J by 1 base, with 3 bases of the junction left unmatched. The CDR3 region has the DNA TGTGCCACCCGGACTAGCGGGAACACCGGGGAGCTGTTTTTT. Its protein is CATRTSGNTGELFF.

The chain has TRBV27 and TRBJ2-3, with 7 positions matching TRBD2. V shed 5 bases, J shed 2 bases, and the junction held 1 base outside the gene matches. CDR3 length: 13 residues. The germline gives CDR1 MNHEY, CDR2 SMNVEV (reference sequence). The DNA of the CDR3 is TGTGCCAGCAGTCGGGGGGTCACAGATACGCAGTATTTT. This gives the protein CASSRGVTDTQYF.

This clone was observed a few times. CDR3 region: CASSRGTGGRQGYTF. The CDR3 region has the DNA TGTGCCAGCTCAAGGGGTACAGGGGGTAGACAAGGCTACACCTTC. This rearrangement joins TRBV13 to TRBJ1-2, with 8 bases that match TRBD1. Germline CDR1 and CDR2: PRHDT and FYEKMQ (reference sequence). The CDR3 sequence is 15 residues long. J lost 8 bases, V lost 8 bases, and 16 bases had no gene match.

The rearrangement joins TRBV5-6 to TRBJ2-5, with 7 bases that match TRBD1. V shed 4 bases and J 2 bases; nucleotides not matched to a gene: 2. Germline CDR1 is SGHDT and CDR2 is YYEEEE. The CDR3 consists of 13 residues. The CDR3 loop is CASSRDSQETQYF. The DNA of the CDR3 is TGTGCCAGCAGCAGGGACAGTCAAGAGACCCAGTACTTC.

This clone has only one observation. This chain uses TRBV10-2 with TRBJ1-4; D is unresolved. The CDR3 totals 14 residues. The V and J ends lost 6 bases and 7 bases respectively, with 15 bases between them. Per the germline V gene, CDR1 is WSHSY and CDR2 is SAAADI. CDR3 amino acids: CASSLSVTGEKLFF. CDR3 sequence (DNA): TGCGCCAGCAGCTTGAGCGTGACGGGTGAAAAACTGTTTTTT.